The TCR beta chain under discussion was sequenced for a study of response to subunit inactivated influenza vaccine. TCRdb used MiXCR to reprocess the RT-PCR reads, holding one entry per CDR3 protein. The sample includes 630,000 or so distinct CDR3 sequences, 15% to 18% of them seen just once. The ends were cut back, 3 bases at V and 5 bases at J, with 11 bases in the middle. Per germline, CDR1 DFQATT and CDR2 SNEGSKA (reference sequence). The CDR3 has 13 residues. Study-wide points: With each seasonal influenza vaccination, the authors suggested, few new T cells are recruited.

This clonotype was seen more than once but under ten times. What it recognizes is unknown. This sequence was found in a man aged 45-65 years who received an inactivated influenza vaccine. This chain connects TRBV20-1 to TRBJ1-5; D is undetermined. Sequencing used PBMCs from blood, obtained about 11 days after vaccination. The CDR3 reads CSASASGDQPQHF. The CDR3, as DNA: TGCAGTGCTAGCGCGTCAGGTGATCAGCCCCAGCATTTT.